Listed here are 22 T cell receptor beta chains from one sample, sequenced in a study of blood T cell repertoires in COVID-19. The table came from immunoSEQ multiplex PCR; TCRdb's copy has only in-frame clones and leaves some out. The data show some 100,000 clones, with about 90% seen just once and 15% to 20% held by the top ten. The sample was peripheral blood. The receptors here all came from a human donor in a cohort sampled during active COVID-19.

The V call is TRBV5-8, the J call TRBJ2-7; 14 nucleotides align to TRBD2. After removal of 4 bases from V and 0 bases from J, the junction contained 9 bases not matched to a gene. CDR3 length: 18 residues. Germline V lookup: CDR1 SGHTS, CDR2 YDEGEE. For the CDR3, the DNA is TGTGCCAGCAGCGGAGTTGGGACTAGCGGGGGACACTCCTACGAGCAGTACTTC. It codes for CASSGVGTSGGHSYEQYF. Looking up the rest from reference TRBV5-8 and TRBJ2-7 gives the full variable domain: EAGVTQSPTHLIKTRGQQATLRCSPISGHTSVYWYQQALGLGLQFLLWYDEGEERNRGNFPPRFSGRQFPNYSSELNVNALELEDSALYLCASSGVGTSGGHSYEQYFGPGTRLTVT.

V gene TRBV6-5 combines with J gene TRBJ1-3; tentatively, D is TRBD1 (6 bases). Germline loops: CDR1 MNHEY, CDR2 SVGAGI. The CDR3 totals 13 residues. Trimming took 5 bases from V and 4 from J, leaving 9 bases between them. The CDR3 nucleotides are TGTGCCAGCAGTCAACAGGGAGGAAACACCATATATTTT. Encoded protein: CASSQQGGNTIYF.

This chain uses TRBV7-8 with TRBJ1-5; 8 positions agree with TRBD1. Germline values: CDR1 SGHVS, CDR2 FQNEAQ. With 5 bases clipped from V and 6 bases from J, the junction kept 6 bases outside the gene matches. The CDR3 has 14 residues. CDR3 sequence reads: CASSPMTGAQPQHF. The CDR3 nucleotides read TGTGCCAGCAGCCCTATGACAGGGGCTCAGCCCCAGCATTTT.

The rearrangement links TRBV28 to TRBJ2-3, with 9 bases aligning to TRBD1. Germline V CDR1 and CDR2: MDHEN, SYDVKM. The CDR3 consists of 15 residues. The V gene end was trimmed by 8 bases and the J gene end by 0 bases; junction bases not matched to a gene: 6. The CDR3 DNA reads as TGTGCCAGCCCAGCCGGACAGGGGAGCACAGATACGCAGTATTTT. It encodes CASPAGQGSTDTQYF.

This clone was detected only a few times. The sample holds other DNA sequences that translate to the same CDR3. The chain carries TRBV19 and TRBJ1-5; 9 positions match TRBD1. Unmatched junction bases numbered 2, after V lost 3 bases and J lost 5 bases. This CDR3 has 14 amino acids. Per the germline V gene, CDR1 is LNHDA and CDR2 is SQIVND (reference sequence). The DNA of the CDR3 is TGTGCCAGTAGTATCTGGACAGGGGATCAGCCCCAGCATTTT. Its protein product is CASSIWTGDQPQHF.

CDR3 protein: CASSSGGRYYNEQFF. DNA for the CDR3: TGTGCCAGCAGTTCGGGGGGGCGGTACTACAATGAGCAGTTCTTC. This chain uses TRBV6-2 or TRBV6-3 with TRBJ2-1, with TRBD2 matching over 8 bases. CDR1 and CDR2 (germline): MNHEY, SVGEGT. This CDR3 has 15 residues. V was clipped by 4 bases and J by 3 bases; unmatched bases: 5.

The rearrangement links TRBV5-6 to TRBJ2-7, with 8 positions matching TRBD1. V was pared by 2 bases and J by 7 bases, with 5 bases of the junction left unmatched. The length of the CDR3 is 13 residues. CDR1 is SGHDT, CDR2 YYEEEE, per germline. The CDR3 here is CASSFQGAGEQYF. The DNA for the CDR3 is TGTGCCAGCAGCTTTCAGGGGGCAGGGGAGCAGTACTTC.

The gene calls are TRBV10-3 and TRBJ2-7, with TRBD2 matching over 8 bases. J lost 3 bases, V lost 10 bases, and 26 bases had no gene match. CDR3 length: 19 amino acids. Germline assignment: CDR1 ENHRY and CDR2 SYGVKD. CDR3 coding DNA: TGTGCCACCTCCCGCAAACCCCCCGAACTAGCGGAAGAAATCTACGAGCAGTACTTC. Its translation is CATSRKPPELAEEIYEQYF.

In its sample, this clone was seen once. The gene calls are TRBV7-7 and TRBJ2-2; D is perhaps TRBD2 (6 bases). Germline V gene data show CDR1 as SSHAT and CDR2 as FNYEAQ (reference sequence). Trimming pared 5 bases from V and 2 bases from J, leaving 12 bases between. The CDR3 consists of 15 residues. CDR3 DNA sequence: TGTGCCAGCAGCCAAGGACTATCCAACACCGGGGAGCTGTTTTTT. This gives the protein CASSQGLSNTGELFF.

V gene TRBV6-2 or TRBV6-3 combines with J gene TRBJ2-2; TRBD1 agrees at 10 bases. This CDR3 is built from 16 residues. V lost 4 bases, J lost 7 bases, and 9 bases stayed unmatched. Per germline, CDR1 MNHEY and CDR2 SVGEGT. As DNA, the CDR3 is TGTGCCAGCAGTTCATTCGACAGGGGGCTGGGCGGGGAGCTGTTTTTT. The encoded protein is CASSSFDRGLGGELFF.

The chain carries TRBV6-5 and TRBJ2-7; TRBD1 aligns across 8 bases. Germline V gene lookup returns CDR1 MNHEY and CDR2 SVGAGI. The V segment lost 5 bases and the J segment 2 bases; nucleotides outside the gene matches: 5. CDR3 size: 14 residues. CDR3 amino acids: CASSLRTGPYEQYF. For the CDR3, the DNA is TGTGCCAGCAGTCTTAGGACAGGGCCCTACGAGCAGTACTTC.

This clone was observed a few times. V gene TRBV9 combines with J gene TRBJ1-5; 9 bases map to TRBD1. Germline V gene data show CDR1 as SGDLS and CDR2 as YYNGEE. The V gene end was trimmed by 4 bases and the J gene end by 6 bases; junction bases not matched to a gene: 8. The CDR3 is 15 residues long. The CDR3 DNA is TGTGCCAGCAGCCCCTCCACAGGGGGCTTTCAGCCCCAGCATTTT. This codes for CASSPSTGGFQPQHF.

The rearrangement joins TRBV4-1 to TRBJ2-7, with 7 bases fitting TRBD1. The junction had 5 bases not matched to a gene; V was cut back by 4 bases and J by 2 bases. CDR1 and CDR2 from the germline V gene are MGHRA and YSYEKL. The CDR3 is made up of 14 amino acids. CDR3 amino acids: CASSPRDSAYEQYF. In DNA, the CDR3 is TGCGCCAGCAGCCCTAGGGACAGCGCCTACGAGCAGTACTTC.

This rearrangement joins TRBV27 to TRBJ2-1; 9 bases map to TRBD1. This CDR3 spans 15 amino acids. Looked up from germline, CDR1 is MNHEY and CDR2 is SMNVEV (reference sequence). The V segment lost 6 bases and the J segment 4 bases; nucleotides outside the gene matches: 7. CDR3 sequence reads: CASSSTGQGYNEQFF. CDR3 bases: TGTGCCAGCAGCTCAACGGGACAGGGATACAATGAGCAGTTCTTC.

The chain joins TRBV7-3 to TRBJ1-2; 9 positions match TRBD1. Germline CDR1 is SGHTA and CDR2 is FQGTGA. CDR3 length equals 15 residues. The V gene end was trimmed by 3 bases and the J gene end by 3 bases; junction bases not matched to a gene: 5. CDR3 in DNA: TGTGCCAGCAGCTTTACAGGGGGCTTCGACTATGGCTACACCTTC. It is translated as CASSFTGGFDYGYTF.

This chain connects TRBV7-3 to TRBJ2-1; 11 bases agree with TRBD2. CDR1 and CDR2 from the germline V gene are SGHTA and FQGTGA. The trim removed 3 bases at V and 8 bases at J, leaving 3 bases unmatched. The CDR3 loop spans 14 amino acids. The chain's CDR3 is CASSLLAGGYEQFF. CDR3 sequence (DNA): TGTGCCAGCAGCTTGTTAGCGGGGGGGTATGAGCAGTTCTTC.

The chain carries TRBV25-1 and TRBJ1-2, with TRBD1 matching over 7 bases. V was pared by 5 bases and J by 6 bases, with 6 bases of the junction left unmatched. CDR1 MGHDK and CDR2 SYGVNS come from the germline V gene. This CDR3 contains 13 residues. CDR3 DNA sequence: TGTGCCAGCAGTAATACAGGGGATGATGGCTACACCTTC. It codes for CASSNTGDDGYTF.

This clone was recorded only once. CDR3 in DNA: TGTGCCAGCAGTCTAAAAATATCCGGGGTTTCCTACAATGAGCAGTTCTTC. The encoded protein is CASSLKISGVSYNEQFF. V is TRBV27 and J is TRBJ2-1; D might be TRBD2 (5 bases). The CDR3 extends over 17 amino acids. From germline, CDR1 is MNHEY and CDR2 SMNVEV (reference sequence). Trimming removed 5 bases at V and 1 base at J, with 18 bases between.

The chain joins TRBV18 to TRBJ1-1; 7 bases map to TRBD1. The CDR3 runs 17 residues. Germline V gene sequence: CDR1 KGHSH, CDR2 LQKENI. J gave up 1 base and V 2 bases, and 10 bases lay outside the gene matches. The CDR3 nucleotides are TGTGCCAGCTCACCAGATTTACAGGGGTACCCGAACACTGAAGCTTTCTTT. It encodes CASSPDLQGYPNTEAFF.

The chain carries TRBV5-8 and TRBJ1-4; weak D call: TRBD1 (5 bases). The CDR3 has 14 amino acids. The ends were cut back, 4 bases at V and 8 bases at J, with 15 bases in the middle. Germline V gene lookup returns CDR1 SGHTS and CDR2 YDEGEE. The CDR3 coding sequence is TGTGCCAGCAGCGGTGGGGCTACCGGGGAAAAACTGTTTTTT. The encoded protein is CASSGGATGEKLFF. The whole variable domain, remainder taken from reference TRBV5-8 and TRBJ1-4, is EAGVTQSPTHLIKTRGQQATLRCSPISGHTSVYWYQQALGLGLQFLLWYDEGEERNRGNFPPRFSGRQFPNYSSELNVNALELEDSALYLCASSGGATGEKLFFGSGTQLSVL.

The CDR3 loop is CASSQSRVGGSNQPQHF. As DNA, the CDR3 is TGTGCCAGCAGCCAATCCCGGGTAGGAGGGAGTAATCAGCCCCAGCATTTT. V gene TRBV16 combines with J gene TRBJ1-5; D remains ambiguous. V lost 0 bases to trimming and J lost 4 bases, with 16 bases between them. Germline V gene sequence: CDR1 KGHSY, CDR2 FQNENV. The CDR3 spans 17 residues. Full variable domain (missing parts from reference TRBV16 and TRBJ1-5): GEEVAQTPKHLVRGEGQKAKLYCAPIKGHSYVFWYQQVLKNEFKFLISFQNENVFDETGMPKERFSAKCLPNSPCSLEIQATKLEDSAVYFCASSQSRVGGSNQPQHFGDGTRLSIL.

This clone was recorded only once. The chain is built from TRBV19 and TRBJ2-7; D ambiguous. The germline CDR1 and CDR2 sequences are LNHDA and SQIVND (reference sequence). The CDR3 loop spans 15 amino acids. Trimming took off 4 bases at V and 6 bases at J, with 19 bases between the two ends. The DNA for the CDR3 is TGTGCCAGTAGTAAAGTCGCGTCCCCGGGTCCCGAGCAGTACTTC. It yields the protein CASSKVASPGPEQYF.